This T cell receptor beta chain was identified in a study of blood T cell repertoires in COVID-19. About the study: The cDNA or gDNA used as material had been derived from T cells, B-cell-depleted T cells, or PBMCs.

The germline V gene encodes CDR1 SGDLS and CDR2 YYNGEE. The CDR3 has 13 amino acids. Trimming shortened V by 6 bases and J by 2 bases, and 8 bases separated the two germline ends. Only in-frame clones appear in the TCRdb table, and some are missing; sequencing was by immunoSEQ multiplex PCR. Of 450,000 to 500,000 clones listed, roughly 85% are singletons. The source is a human donor in a cohort sampled during active COVID-19. Sequencing was done on a sample of peripheral blood. The chain recombines TRBV9 with TRBJ2-2; TRBD2 is a possible D gene (5 bases). CDR3 residues: CASIDYNTGELFF. The CDR3 DNA follows: TGTGCCAGCATCGACTATAACACCGGGGAGCTGTTTTTT.